This T cell receptor (beta chain) was found in a study of T cells in Graves' hyperthyroidism and ophthalmopathy. Amplified TCR beta CDR3 regions derived from RNA transcripts. HTBI primers were used for first-round RT-PCR of the TCR CDR3. TCRdb itself ran the multiplex PCR reads through MiXCR, one entry per CDR3 protein. The sample holds a few hundred thousand distinct CDR3 sequences; more than 15% are singletons and the top ten take 2.5% to 4%. CDR3 length: 16 amino acids. Unmatched junction bases numbered 15, after V lost 5 bases and J lost 6 bases. The germline V gene encodes CDR1 SGHTA and CDR2 FQGNSA. Fresh peripheral blood, about 9.9 ml, yielded the PBMCs.

The chain joins TRBV7-2 to TRBJ2-7, with 8 bases matching TRBD2. This clonotype originated in a woman aged 40 to 55 with Graves' ophthalmopathy. Sequenced input: blood. CDR3 sequence reads: CASSVTGTRAGGEQYF. CDR3 coding DNA: TGTGCCAGCAGCGTAACCGGGACTAGAGCCGGTGGCGAGCAGTACTTC.